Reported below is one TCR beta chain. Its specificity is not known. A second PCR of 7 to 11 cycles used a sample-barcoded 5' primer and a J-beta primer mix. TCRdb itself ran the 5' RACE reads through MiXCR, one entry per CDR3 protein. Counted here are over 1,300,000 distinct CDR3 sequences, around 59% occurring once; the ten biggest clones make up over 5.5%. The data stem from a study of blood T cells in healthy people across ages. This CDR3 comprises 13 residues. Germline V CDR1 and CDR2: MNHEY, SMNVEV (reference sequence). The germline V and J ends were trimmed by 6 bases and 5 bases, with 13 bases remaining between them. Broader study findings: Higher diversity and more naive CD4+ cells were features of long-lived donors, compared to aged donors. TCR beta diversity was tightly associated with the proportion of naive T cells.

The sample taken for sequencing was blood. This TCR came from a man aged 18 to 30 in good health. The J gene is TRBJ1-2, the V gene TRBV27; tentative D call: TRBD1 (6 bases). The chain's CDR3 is CASSEGGAYGYTF. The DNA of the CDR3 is TGTGCCAGCAGCGAAGGGGGGGCTTATGGCTACACCTTC.